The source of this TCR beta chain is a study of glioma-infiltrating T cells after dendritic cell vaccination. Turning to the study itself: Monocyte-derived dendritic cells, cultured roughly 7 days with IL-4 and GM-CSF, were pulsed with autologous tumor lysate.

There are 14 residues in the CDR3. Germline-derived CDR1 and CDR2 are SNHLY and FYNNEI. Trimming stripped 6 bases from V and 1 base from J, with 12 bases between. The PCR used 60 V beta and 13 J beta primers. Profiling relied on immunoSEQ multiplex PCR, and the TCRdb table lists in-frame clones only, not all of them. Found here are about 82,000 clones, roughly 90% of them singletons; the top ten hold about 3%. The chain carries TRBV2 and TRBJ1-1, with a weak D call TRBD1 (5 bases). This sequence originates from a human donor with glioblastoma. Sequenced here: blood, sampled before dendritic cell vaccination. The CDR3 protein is CASRVVRENTEAFF. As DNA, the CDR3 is TGTGCCAGCAGAGTTGTCAGGGAGAACACTGAAGCTTTCTTT.